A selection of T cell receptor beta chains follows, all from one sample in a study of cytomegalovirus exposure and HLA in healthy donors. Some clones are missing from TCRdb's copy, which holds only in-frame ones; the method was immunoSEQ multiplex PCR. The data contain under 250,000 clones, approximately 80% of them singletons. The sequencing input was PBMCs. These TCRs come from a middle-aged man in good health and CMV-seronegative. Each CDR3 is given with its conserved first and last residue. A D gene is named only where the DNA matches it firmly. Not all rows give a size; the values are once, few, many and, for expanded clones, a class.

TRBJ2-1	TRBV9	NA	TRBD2	CASSVVGGGRAYNEQFF	TGTGCCAGCAGCGTAGTGGGGGGCGGGAGGGCCTACAATGAGCAGTTCTTC
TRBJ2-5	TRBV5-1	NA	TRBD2	CASSLGLAALGETQYF	TGCGCCAGCAGCTTGGGGCTAGCGGCCCTAGGGGAGACCCAGTACTTC
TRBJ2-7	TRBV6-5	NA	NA	CASSYSTGPLGEQYF	TGTGCCAGCAGTTACTCAACAGGGCCCTTAGGCGAGCAGTACTTC
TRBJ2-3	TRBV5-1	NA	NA	CASSLDRSTDTQYF	TGCGCCAGCAGCTTGGACAGGAGCACAGATACGCAGTATTTT
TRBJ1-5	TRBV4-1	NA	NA	CASSQEKDERGGRSAPAF	TGCGCCAGCAGCCAAGAAAAGGATGAGAGAGGGGGTAGATCAGCCCCAGCATTT
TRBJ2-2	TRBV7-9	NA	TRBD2	CAGSLRAGGDTGELFF	TGTGCCGGCAGCTTACGAGCGGGAGGCGACACCGGGGAGCTGTTTTTT
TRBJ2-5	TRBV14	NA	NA	CASSQTLARETQYF	TGTGCCAGCAGCCAAACCCTAGCACGAGAGACCCAGTACTTC
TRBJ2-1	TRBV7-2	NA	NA	CASSFYGAYNEQFF	TGTGCCAGCAGCTTTTACGGGGCCTACAATGAGCAGTTCTTC
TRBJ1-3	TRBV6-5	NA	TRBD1	CASSTDRAGNTIYF	TGTGCCAGCAGCACTGACAGGGCTGGAAACACCATATATTTT
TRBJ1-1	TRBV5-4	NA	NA	CASSLAQGRGTEAFF	TGTGCCAGCAGCTTGGCCCAGGGGAGAGGGACTGAAGCTTTCTTT
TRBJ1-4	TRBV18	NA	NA	CASSGPAGEKLFF	TGTGCCAGCTCAGGTCCGGCGGGTGAAAAACTGTTTTTT
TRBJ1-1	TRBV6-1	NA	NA	CASHRVRNTEAFF	TGTGCCAGCCACAGGGTCCGAAACACTGAAGCTTTCTTT
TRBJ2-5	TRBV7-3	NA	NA	CASSLGGGRQETQYF	TGTGCCAGCAGCTTAGGGGGAGGTCGACAAGAGACCCAGTACTTC
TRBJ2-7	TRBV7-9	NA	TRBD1	CASSFETGGPNEQYF	TGTGCCAGCAGCTTTGAGACAGGGGGCCCCAACGAGCAGTACTTC
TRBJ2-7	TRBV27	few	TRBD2	CASSRYQTSGLSYEQYF	TGTGCCAGCAGCCGATACCAGACTAGCGGGCTCTCCTACGAGCAGTACTTC
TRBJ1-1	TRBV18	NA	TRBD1	CASSPSTGTGDTEAFF	TGTGCCAGCTCACCCTCAACCGGGACAGGGGATACTGAAGCTTTCTTT
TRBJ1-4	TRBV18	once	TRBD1	CASRTGASNEKLFF	TGTGCCAGCCGCACAGGGGCGTCTAATGAAAAACTGTTTTTT
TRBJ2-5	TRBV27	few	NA	CASSPYGGGRETQYF	TGTGCCAGCAGTCCCTACGGAGGGGGCCGAGAGACCCAGTACTTC
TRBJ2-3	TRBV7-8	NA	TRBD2	CASSLGRLAGQSTDTQYF	TGTGCCAGCAGCTTGGGCCGACTAGCGGGACAGAGCACAGATACGCAGTATTTT
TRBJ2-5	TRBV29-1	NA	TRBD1	CSVDRARETQYF	TGCAGCGTCGACAGGGCTCGGGAGACCCAGTACTTC
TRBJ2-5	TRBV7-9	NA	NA	CASSPIESGETQYF	TGTGCCAGCAGCCCTATTGAGTCGGGAGAGACCCAGTACTTC
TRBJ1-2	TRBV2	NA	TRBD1	CASSEADRGTF	TGTGCCAGCAGTGAAGCGGACAGGGGCACCTTC
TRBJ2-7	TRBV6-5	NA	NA	CASGGGIEQYF	TGTGCCAGCGGAGGCGGGATCGAGCAGTACTTC
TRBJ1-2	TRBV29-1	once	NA	CSVPGTANYGYTF	TGCAGCGTTCCTGGCACAGCAAACTATGGCTACACCTTC
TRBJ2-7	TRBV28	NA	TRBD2	CASSRSSGGSYEQYF	TGTGCCAGCAGCCGATCTAGCGGAGGCTCCTACGAGCAGTACTTC
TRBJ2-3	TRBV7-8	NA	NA	CASSLGGTLSTDTQYF	TGTGCCAGCAGCTTAGGAGGGACACTTAGCACAGATACGCAGTATTTT
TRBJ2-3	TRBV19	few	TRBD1	CASSRWGQGNSDTQYF	TGTGCCAGTAGTCGTTGGGGACAGGGGAACTCAGATACGCAGTATTTT
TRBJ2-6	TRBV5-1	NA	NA	CASSPLGGTSGANVLTF	TGCGCCAGCAGCCCGTTGGGGGGAACTTCTGGGGCCAACGTCCTGACTTTC
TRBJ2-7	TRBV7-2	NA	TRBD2	CASSSLVGGSKGAEQYF	TGTGCCAGCAGCTCCTTGGTGGGCGGGAGTAAAGGAGCCGAGCAGTACTTC
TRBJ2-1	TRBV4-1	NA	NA	CASSQLGGVSYNEQFF	TGCGCCAGCAGCCAATTAGGGGGAGTCAGCTACAATGAGCAGTTCTTC
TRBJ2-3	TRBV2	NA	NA	CASSQAASTDTQYF	TGTGCCAGCAGTCAAGCGGCTAGCACAGATACGCAGTATTTT
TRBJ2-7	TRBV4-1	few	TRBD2	CASSQARTSGYEQYF	TGCGCCAGCAGCCAAGCTCGGACTAGCGGGTACGAGCAGTACTTC
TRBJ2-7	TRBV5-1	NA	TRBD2	CASTPSGISYEQYF	TGCGCCAGCACCCCTAGCGGGATCTCCTACGAGCAGTACTTC
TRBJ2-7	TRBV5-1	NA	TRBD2	CASRQTSGSYEQYF	TGCGCCAGCAGACAGACTAGCGGCTCCTACGAGCAGTACTTC
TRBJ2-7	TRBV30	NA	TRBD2	CAWSVVGGSGSYEQYF	TGTGCCTGGAGTGTAGTCGGGGGTAGCGGGAGTTACGAGCAGTACTTC
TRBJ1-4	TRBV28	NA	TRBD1	CASRYDRDSATNEKLFF	TGTGCCAGCAGGTATGACAGGGATTCTGCAACTAATGAAAAACTGTTTTTT
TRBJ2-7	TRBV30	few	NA	CAWLGQAGGEQYF	TGTGCCTGGCTAGGACAGGCTGGAGGGGAGCAGTACTTC